A selection of T cell receptor beta chains follows, all from one sample in a study of neoadjuvant anti-PD-1 for oral cavity cancer. Clones were sequenced by immunoSEQ multiplex PCR, and TCRdb holds only the in-frame ones, with some missing. The table shows about 15,000 clones, with about 34% occurring only once. This material consisted of tumor tissue, taken after nivolumab (anti-PD-1) treatment. The receptors derive from a person between 40 and 85 years old with oral cavity squamous cell carcinoma. The CDR3 runs from the conserved cysteine through the conserved F or W. Each record gives: D gene, clone size, J gene, V gene, CDR3 DNA, CDR3 protein. D genes are given only for firm matches. Clone sizes are given selectively: once, few, many, or a class where the clone is expanded.

>TRBD2|few|TRBJ2-3|TRBV5-5
TGTGCCAGCAGCTTGCCGGGAGGGGAAAGCACAGATACGCAGTATTTT
CASSLPGGESTDTQYF
>TRBD2|few|TRBJ2-7|TRBV6-5
TGTGCCAGCAGTTACTCCCGCGGGGGGCACTACGAGCAGTACTTC
CASSYSRGGHYEQYF
>TRBD1|few|TRBJ2-2|TRBV19
TGTGCCAGTAGTATAGGCGCCGGGACAGCCCTAACCGGGGAGCTGTTTTTT
CASSIGAGTALTGELFF
>TRBD2|.|TRBJ2-7|TRBV4-3
TGCGCCAGCAGCCAAGATCTCGTGACTAGCGCCTCCTACGAGCAGTACTTC
CASSQDLVTSASYEQYF
>.|.|TRBJ2-1|TRBV7-6
TGTGCCGCCAGGTTAAACGCAGGGTTCGGGGAGAATGAGCAGTTCTTC
CAARLNAGFGENEQFF
>.|few|TRBJ2-7|TRBV5-1
TGCGCCAGCAGCTTGAGGTACGGTTCCTACGAGCAGTACTTC
CASSLRYGSYEQYF
>TRBD2|.|TRBJ2-1|TRBV4-1
TGCGCCAGCAGCCCGACGCCGGGACTAGCCCACAATGAGCAGTTCTTC
CASSPTPGLAHNEQFF
>.|few|TRBJ1-2|TRBV5-8
TGTGCCAGCAGCTTGGGCGGTTACTATGGCTACACCTTC
CASSLGGYYGYTF
>.|.|TRBJ2-2|TRBV9
TGTGCCAGCAGCGTAGAGACGTGGGGTACCGGGGAGCTGTTTTTT
CASSVETWGTGELFF
>.|many|TRBJ1-2|TRBV7-2
TGTGCCAGCAGCTTAGAGTTGCAGGGTCTAGCTAACTATGGCTACACCTTC
CASSLELQGLANYGYTF
>.|once|TRBJ2-3|TRBV27
TGTACCTCGGTGGGGGCGCGTACGCAGTATTTT
CTSVGARTQYF